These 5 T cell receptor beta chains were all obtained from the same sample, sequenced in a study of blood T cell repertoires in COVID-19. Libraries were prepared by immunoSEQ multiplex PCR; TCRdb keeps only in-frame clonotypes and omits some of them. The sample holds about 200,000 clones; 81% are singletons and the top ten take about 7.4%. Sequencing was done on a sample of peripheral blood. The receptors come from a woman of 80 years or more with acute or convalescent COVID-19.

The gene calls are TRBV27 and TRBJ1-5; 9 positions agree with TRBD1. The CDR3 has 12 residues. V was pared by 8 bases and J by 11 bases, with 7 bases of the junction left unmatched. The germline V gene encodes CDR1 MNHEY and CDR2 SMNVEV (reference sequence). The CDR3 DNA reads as TGTGCCAGCGGACAGGGGATTTCGGCCCAGCATTTT. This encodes CASGQGISAQHF.

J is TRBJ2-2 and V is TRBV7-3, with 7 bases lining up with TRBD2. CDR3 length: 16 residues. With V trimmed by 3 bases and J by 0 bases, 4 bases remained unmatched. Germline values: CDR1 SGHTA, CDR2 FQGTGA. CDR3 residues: CASSLTAGPNTGELFF. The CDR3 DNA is TGTGCCAGCAGCTTGACAGCGGGACCGAACACCGGGGAGCTGTTTTTT.

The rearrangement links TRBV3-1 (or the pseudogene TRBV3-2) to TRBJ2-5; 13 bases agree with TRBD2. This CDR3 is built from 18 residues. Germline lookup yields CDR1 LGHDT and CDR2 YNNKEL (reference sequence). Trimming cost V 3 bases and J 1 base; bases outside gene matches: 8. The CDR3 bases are TGTGCCAGCAGCCATCCGCGACTAGCGGGGGGCCTCCAAGAGACCCAGTACTTC. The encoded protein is CASSHPRLAGGLQETQYF.

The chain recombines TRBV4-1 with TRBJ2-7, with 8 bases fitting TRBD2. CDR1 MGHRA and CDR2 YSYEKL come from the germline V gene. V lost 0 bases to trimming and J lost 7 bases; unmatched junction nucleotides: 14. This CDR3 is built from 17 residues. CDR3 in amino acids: CASSQDTWGAGADEQYF. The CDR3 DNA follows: TGCGCCAGCAGCCAAGACACCTGGGGAGCGGGGGCGGATGAGCAGTACTTC.

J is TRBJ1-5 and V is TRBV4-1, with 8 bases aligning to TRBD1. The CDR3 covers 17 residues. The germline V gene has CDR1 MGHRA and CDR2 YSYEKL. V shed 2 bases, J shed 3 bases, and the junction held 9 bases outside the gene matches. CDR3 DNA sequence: TGCGCCAGCAGCCAAACTACAGGGGGATCGGACAATCAGCCCCAGCATTTT. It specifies CASSQTTGGSDNQPQHF.